A single sample is the source of the 26 T cell receptor beta chains below, sequenced in a study of blood T cell repertoires in COVID-19. Sequenced by immunoSEQ multiplex PCR; TCRdb stores in-frame clones only, minus some. The sample lists under 200,000 clones, 70% to 90% seen once, with roughly 2.7% in the top ten. Sequencing was carried out using peripheral blood. The receptors derive from a woman older than 75 with COVID-19, enrolled during active disease.

The chain joins TRBV5-1 to TRBJ2-7; 8 bases are a match to TRBD1. From germline, CDR1 is SGHRS and CDR2 YFSETQ. This CDR3 has 15 amino acids. Germline trimming cut 2 bases from V and 2 bases from J; bases unmatched to any gene: 6. The CDR3 nucleotides are TGCGCCAGCAGCTTATCGACAGGGGCAACCTACGAGCAGTACTTC. This sequence encodes CASSLSTGATYEQYF. The full variable domain, completed using reference TRBV5-1 and TRBJ2-7, is KAGVTQTPRYLIKTRGQQVTLSCSPISGHRSVSWYQQTPGQGLQFLFEYFSETQRNKGNFPGRFSGRQFSNSRSEMNVSTLELGDSALYLCASSLSTGATYEQYFGPGTRLTVT.

This chain connects TRBV6-6 to TRBJ1-4; D is perhaps TRBD1 (6 bases). V lost 5 bases and J 7 bases, leaving 17 bases between the germline ends. The CDR3 consists of 15 residues. CDR1 is MNHNY and CDR2 is SVGAGI in the germline V gene (reference sequence). DNA of the CDR3: TGTGCCAGCAGTACCGGACAGAGATTAGGTGAAAAACTGTTTTTT. Residues: CASSTGQRLGEKLFF.

This chain joins TRBV4-3 and TRBJ2-5; 7 positions match TRBD1. This CDR3 contains 15 residues. J was trimmed by 5 bases and V by 0 bases; bases with no gene match: 6. CDR1 is LGHNA and CDR2 is YSLEER in the germline V gene. The CDR3 here is CASSQDHRGHETQYF. The CDR3, as DNA: TGCGCCAGCAGCCAAGATCACAGGGGACATGAGACCCAGTACTTC.

V is TRBV27 and J is TRBJ2-3; 7 nucleotides line up with TRBD2. The CDR3 runs 17 residues. Germline V gene data show CDR1 as MNHEY and CDR2 as SMNVEV (reference sequence). The V segment lost 5 bases and the J segment 3 bases; nucleotides outside the gene matches: 14. CDR3 in amino acids: CASSPLRVAGGTDTQYF. The CDR3 coding sequence is TGTGCCAGCAGTCCACTACGAGTAGCGGGCGGGACAGATACGCAGTATTTT.

This clone is a singleton in its sample. The chain carries TRBV7-6 and TRBJ1-5; 7 bases agree with TRBD1. The CDR3 runs 15 residues. Germline V gene sequence: CDR1 SGHVS, CDR2 FNYEAQ. Unmatched junction bases numbered 4, after V lost 1 base and J lost 4 bases. Here the CDR3 reads CASSLEGARNQPQHF. In DNA form, the CDR3 reads TGTGCCAGCAGCTTAGAGGGGGCACGGAATCAGCCCCAGCATTTT.

The chain has TRBV27 and TRBJ1-1; D unresolved. CDR1 and CDR2 (germline): MNHEY, SMNVEV (reference sequence). This CDR3 contains 13 residues. V lost 2 bases and J 5 bases, leaving 9 bases between the germline ends. CDR3 in amino acids: CASSLKQWTEAFF. The DNA for the CDR3 is TGTGCCAGCAGTTTAAAACAATGGACTGAAGCTTTCTTT.

V and J are TRBV5-1 and TRBJ2-5; 16 bases match TRBD2. This CDR3 spans 18 amino acids. Per the germline V gene, CDR1 is SGHRS and CDR2 is YFSETQ. V gave up 3 bases and J gave up 2 bases; unmatched junction bases: 7. The CDR3 region is CASSSGTSGRAPQETQYF. Here the CDR3 DNA reads TGCGCCAGCAGCTCCGGGACTAGCGGGAGGGCCCCGCAAGAGACCCAGTACTTC.

This clone came up once. This chain connects TRBV5-5 to TRBJ1-2; D possibly corresponds to TRBD1 (5 bases). V lost 4 bases, J lost 8 bases, and 18 bases lay in between. Germline V gene lookup returns CDR1 SGHKS and CDR2 YYEKEE (reference sequence). The CDR3 spans 14 residues. In DNA, the CDR3 is TGTGCCAGCAGCACCCCCGGGGGTTTTTGGGGCTACACCTTC. This translates into CASSTPGGFWGYTF.

J is TRBJ1-5 and V is TRBV7-2, with a weak D call TRBD1 (5 bases). The CDR3 is 14 amino acids. The ends were cut back, 4 bases at V and 6 bases at J, with 13 bases in the middle. CDR1 and CDR2 from the germline V gene are SGHTA and FQGNSA. CDR3 DNA sequence: TGTGCCAGCAGCTCCCGGGGGAGGGGTCAGCCCCAGCATTTT. It encodes CASSSRGRGQPQHF. Combining the CDR3 with reference TRBV7-2 and TRBJ1-5 gives the whole variable domain GAGVSQSPSNKVTEKGKDVELRCDPISGHTALYWYRQSLGQGLEFLIYFQGNSAPDKSGLPSDRFSAERTGGSVSTLTIQRTQQEDSAVYLCASSSRGRGQPQHFGDGTRLSIL.

The CDR3 coding sequence is TGCGCCAGCAGTGTCGGGGGGAGCACAGATACGCAGTATTTT. Translation gives CASSVGGSTDTQYF. The chain carries TRBV10-1 and TRBJ2-3; 7 bases are a match to TRBD2. V was clipped by 4 bases and J by 0 bases; unmatched bases: 1. This CDR3 has 14 residues. The germline V gene has CDR1 WNHNN and CDR2 SYGVQD (reference sequence).

The CDR3 region is CASSHFPGFSGGITDTQYF. CDR3 DNA sequence: TGTGCCAGCAGCCATTTCCCAGGTTTTAGCGGGGGTATCACAGATACGCAGTATTTT. The chain is built from TRBV3-1 (or the pseudogene TRBV3-2) and TRBJ2-3; 9 nucleotides agree with TRBD2. CDR3 length equals 19 residues. The germline V gene encodes CDR1 LGHDT and CDR2 YNNKEL (reference sequence). The V segment lost 3 bases and the J segment 2 bases; nucleotides outside the gene matches: 15.

The chain is built from TRBV7-2 and TRBJ2-5, with 10 bases fitting TRBD2. The CDR3 contains 15 residues. The J segment lost 5 bases and the V segment lost 3 bases, leaving 6 bases of the junction unmatched. Germline CDR1 SGHTA, CDR2 FQGNSA. CDR3 loop: CASSFKRGGRETQYF. The CDR3 DNA reads TGTGCCAGCAGCTTCAAGCGGGGGGGCCGGGAGACCCAGTACTTC.

The rearrangement links TRBV5-4 to TRBJ2-5; D gene unclear. V lost 2 bases and J lost 1, with 18 bases in between. In germline, CDR1 is SGHNT, CDR2 YYREEE (reference sequence). The CDR3 sequence is 17 residues long. This chain's CDR3 is CASSFGSSAVTQETQYF. The CDR3 DNA follows: TGTGCCAGCAGCTTTGGTAGCAGTGCGGTTACCCAAGAGACCCAGTACTTC.

The CDR3 DNA sequence: TGTGCCAGCAGCTTCGTCGGGGATGGGAATGAGCAGTTCTTC. Translation gives CASSFVGDGNEQFF. V gene TRBV7-9 combines with J gene TRBJ2-1; D is possibly TRBD2 (5 bases). CDR1 is SEHNR, CDR2 FQNEAQ, per germline (reference sequence). V lost 3 bases and J lost 7, with 13 bases in between. This CDR3 has 14 residues.

The V gene is TRBV5-4, the J gene TRBJ2-1; 10 nucleotides align to TRBD1. This CDR3 is built from 14 residues. CDR1 SGHNT and CDR2 YYREEE come from the germline V gene (reference sequence). V shed 2 bases and J 7 bases; nucleotides not matched to a gene: 3. The CDR3 region is CASSFRDRGNEQFF. DNA for the CDR3: TGTGCCAGCAGCTTCCGGGACAGGGGAAATGAGCAGTTCTTC.

This clone showed up just a few times. The V and J genes are TRBV20-1 and TRBJ1-1; possibly TRBD1 for D (6 bases). CDR1 DFQATT and CDR2 SNEGSKA come from the germline V gene (reference sequence). The CDR3 has 12 amino acids. V was clipped by 3 bases and J by 3 bases, with 8 bases between them. CDR3 in amino acids: CSASDRYTEAFF. The CDR3 DNA reads as TGCAGTGCTAGTGACAGGTACACTGAAGCTTTCTTT.

This sequence joins TRBV6-5 and TRBJ2-3; no definite D call. This CDR3 contains 15 residues. Looked up from germline, CDR1 is MNHEY and CDR2 is SVGAGI. Trimming left V 5 bases short and J 0 bases short, with 12 bases between. CDR3 protein: CASSRRITSTDTQYF. The CDR3 DNA sequence: TGTGCCAGCAGTCGGCGGATTACTAGCACAGATACGCAGTATTTT.

J is TRBJ1-3 and V is TRBV6-2 or TRBV6-3; D is unclear. The CDR3 extends over 16 amino acids. The germline V gene has CDR1 MNHEY and CDR2 SVGEGT. Trimming cost V 2 bases and J 2 bases, with 13 bases left between them. Here the CDR3 reads CASSYGILGAGNTIYF. DNA for the CDR3: TGTGCCAGCAGTTACGGTATTCTGGGAGCTGGAAACACCATATATTTT.

The chain is built from TRBV5-8 and TRBJ2-7; D possibly corresponds to TRBD2 (5 bases). The CDR3 consists of 10 residues. CDR1 is SGHTS, CDR2 YDEGEE, per germline. Trimming pared 2 bases from V and 9 bases from J, leaving 6 bases between. The CDR3 DNA reads as TGTGCCAGCAGCTTCCGGGGGCAGTACTTC. Translating it yields CASSFRGQYF. Supplemented by reference TRBV5-8 and TRBJ2-7, the full variable domain reads EAGVTQSPTHLIKTRGQQATLRCSPISGHTSVYWYQQALGLGLQFLLWYDEGEERNRGNFPPRFSGRQFPNYSSELNVNALELEDSALYLCASSFRGQYFGPGTRLTVT.

The chain recombines TRBV29-1 with TRBJ2-5, with 8 bases fitting TRBD2. Unmatched junction bases numbered 7, after V lost 6 bases and J lost 1 base. CDR3 length equals 14 residues. Germline loops: CDR1 SQVTM, CDR2 ANQGSEA. The CDR3 sequence: CSVARGGPQETQYF. CDR3 sequence (DNA): TGCAGCGTCGCCCGCGGGGGGCCCCAAGAGACCCAGTACTTC.

The rearrangement joins TRBV11-2 to TRBJ2-7; D might be TRBD2 (6 bases). Germline V gene sequence: CDR1 SGHAT, CDR2 FQNNGV. This CDR3 is built from 15 residues. V was shortened by 5 bases and J by 3 bases, with 17 bases between the two germline ends. The CDR3 coding sequence is TGTGCCAGCAGCAGGGCGGGGATCCAGCTCTACGAGCAGTACTTC. Protein sequence: CASSRAGIQLYEQYF.

V gene TRBV18 combines with J gene TRBJ1-4; 9 bases align to TRBD1. J was trimmed by 0 bases and V by 3 bases; bases with no gene match: 8. Germline V gene lookup returns CDR1 KGHSH and CDR2 LQKENI. This CDR3 spans 18 amino acids. The DNA for the CDR3 is TGTGCCAGCTCACCTCGTCTACAGGGGGCGGCAACTAATGAAAAACTGTTTTTT. Translation: CASSPRLQGAATNEKLFF.

This rearrangement joins TRBV7-2 to TRBJ2-7; 8 bases are a match to TRBD2. V was clipped by 5 bases and J by 2 bases; unmatched bases: 5. From germline, CDR1 is SGHTA and CDR2 FQGNSA. The CDR3 has 14 residues. CDR3 DNA sequence: TGTGCCAGCAGCCCGGGGGGGGGTCCCTACGAGCAGTACTTC. Protein: CASSPGGGPYEQYF.

The chain couples TRBV6-5 to TRBJ2-1; D is perhaps TRBD1 (6 bases). CDR1 is MNHEY, CDR2 SVGAGI, per germline. This CDR3 region has 11 residues. The V and J ends lost 5 bases and 11 bases respectively, with 10 bases between them. CDR3 DNA sequence: TGTGCCAGCAGTCCAGGGGTCCAGCAGTTCTTC. It encodes CASSPGVQQFF.

This clone has only a few counts. The chain employs TRBV7-3 and TRBJ2-1; 7 positions match TRBD2. CDR1 is SGHTA and CDR2 is FQGTGA in the germline V gene. CDR3 size: 13 residues. Trimming took 5 bases from V and 7 from J; bases not matched to a gene: 5. CDR3 residues: CASSLLSGNEQFF. CDR3 DNA sequence: TGTGCCAGCAGCCTACTTAGCGGGAATGAGCAGTTCTTC.

The chain employs TRBV20-1 and TRBJ1-6; TRBD1 aligns across 10 bases. CDR1 DFQATT and CDR2 SNEGSKA come from the germline V gene (reference sequence). The CDR3 sequence is 16 residues long. V trimming: 6 bases; J trimming: 5 bases; junction bases outside the gene matches: 10. CDR3 loop: CSASPGTGVDNSPLHF. The CDR3 nucleotides read TGCAGTGCAAGTCCCGGGACAGGGGTCGATAATTCACCCCTCCACTTT.